This T cell receptor (beta chain) was sequenced for a study of siplizumab effects on memory and regulatory T cells. Looked up from germline, CDR1 is MGHRA and CDR2 is YSYEKL. The CDR3 runs 18 residues. The V gene lost 1 base and the J gene lost 0 bases, with 16 bases spanning the gap. The method was immunoSEQ multiplex PCR; TCRdb's version includes in-frame clones alone and lacks a portion of them. The sample carries about 100,000 clones, about 93% recorded once. The source is a human donor in good health. The sequenced material came from Tregs sorted from blood. The genes are TRBV4-1 and TRBJ2-4, with D perhaps matching TRBD1 or TRBD2 (6 bases each). The CDR3 DNA follows: TGCGCCAGCAGCCAAGGGGGGGCTCAGACCCTAGCCAAAAACATTCAGTACTTC. Protein product: CASSQGGAQTLAKNIQYF.